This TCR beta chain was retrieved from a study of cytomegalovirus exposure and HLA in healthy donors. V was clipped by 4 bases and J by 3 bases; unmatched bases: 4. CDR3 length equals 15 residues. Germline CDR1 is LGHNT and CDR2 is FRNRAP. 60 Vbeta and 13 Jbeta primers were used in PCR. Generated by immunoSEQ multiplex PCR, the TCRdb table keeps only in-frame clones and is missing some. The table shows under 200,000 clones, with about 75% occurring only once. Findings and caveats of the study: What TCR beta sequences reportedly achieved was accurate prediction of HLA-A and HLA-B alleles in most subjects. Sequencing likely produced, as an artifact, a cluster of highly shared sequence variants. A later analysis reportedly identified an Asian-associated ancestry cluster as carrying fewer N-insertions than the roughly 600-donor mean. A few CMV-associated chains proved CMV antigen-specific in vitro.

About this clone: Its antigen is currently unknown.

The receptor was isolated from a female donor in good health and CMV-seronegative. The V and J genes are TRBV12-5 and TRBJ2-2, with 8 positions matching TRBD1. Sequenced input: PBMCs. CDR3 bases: TGTGCTAGTGGTTCCGGACAGGGCTACACCGGGGAGCTGTTTTTT. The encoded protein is CASGSGQGYTGELFF.